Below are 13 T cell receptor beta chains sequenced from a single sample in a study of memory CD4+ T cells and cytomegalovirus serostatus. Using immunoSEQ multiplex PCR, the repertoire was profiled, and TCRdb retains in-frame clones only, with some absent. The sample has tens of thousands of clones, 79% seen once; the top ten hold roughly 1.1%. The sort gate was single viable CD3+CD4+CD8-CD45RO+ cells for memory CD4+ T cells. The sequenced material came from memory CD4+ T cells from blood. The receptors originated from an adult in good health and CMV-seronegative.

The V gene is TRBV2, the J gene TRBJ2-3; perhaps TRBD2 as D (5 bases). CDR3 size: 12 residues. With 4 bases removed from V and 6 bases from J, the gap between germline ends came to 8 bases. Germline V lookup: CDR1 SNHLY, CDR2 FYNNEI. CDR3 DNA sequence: TGTGCCAGCAGTGGGACTTTGGATACGCAGTATTTT. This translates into CASSGTLDTQYF.

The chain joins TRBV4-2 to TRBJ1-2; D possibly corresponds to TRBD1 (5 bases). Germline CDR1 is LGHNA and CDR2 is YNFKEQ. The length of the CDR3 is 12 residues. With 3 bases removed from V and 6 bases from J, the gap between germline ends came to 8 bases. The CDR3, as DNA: TGTGCCAGCAGCCAGGAGGACAATGGCTACACCTTC. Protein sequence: CASSQEDNGYTF.

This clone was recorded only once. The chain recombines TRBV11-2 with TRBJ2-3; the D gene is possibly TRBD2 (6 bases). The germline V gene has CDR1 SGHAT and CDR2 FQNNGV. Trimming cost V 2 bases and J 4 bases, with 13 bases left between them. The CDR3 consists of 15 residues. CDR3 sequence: CASSLSGGTPDTQYF. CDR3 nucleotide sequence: TGTGCCAGCAGCTTATCAGGCGGGACGCCAGATACGCAGTATTTT.

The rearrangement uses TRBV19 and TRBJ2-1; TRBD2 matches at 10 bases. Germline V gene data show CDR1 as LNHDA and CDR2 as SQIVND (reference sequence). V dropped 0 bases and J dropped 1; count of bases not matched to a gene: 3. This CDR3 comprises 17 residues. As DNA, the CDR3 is TGTGCCAGTAGTATAGAAGCAGCGGGAGGGTCCTACAATGAGCAGTTCTTC. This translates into CASSIEAAGGSYNEQFF.

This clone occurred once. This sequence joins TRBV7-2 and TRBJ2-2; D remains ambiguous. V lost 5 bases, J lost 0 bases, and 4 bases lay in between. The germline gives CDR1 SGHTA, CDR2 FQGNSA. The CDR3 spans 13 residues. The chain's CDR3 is CASSPSNTGELFF. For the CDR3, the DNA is TGTGCCAGCAGCCCTTCGAACACCGGGGAGCTGTTTTTT.

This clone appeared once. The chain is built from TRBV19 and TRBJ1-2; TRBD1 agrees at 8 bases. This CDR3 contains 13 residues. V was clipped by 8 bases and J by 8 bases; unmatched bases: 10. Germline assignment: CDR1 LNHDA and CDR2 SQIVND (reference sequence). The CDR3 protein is CASSRDRSRGYTF. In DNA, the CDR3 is TGTGCCAGTTCACGGGACAGGAGCCGGGGCTACACCTTC. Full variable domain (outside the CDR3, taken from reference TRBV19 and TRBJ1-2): DGGITQSPKYLFRKEGQNVTLSCEQNLNHDAMYWYRQDPGQGLRLIYYSQIVNDFQKGDIAEGYSVSREKKESFPLTVTSAQKNPTAFYLCASSRDRSRGYTFGSGTRLTVV.

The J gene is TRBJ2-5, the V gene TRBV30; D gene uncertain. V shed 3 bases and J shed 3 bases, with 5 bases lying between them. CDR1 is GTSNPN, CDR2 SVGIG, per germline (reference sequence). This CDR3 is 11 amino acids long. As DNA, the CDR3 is TGTGCCTGGAGGGCGGAAGAGACCCAGTACTTC. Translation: CAWRAEETQYF. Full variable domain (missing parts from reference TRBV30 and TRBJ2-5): SQTIHQWPATLVQPVGSPLSLECTVEGTSNPNLYWYRQAAGRGLQLLFYSVGIGQISSEVPQNLSASRPQDRQFILSSKKLLLSDSGFYLCAWRAEETQYFGPGTRLLVL.

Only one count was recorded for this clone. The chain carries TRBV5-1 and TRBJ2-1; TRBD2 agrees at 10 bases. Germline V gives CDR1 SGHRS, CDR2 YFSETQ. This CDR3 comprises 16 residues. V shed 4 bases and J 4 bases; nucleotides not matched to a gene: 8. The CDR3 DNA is TGCGCCAGCAGCAAGGGACTAGCGCAAAAGTACAATGAGCAGTTCTTC. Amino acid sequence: CASSKGLAQKYNEQFF.

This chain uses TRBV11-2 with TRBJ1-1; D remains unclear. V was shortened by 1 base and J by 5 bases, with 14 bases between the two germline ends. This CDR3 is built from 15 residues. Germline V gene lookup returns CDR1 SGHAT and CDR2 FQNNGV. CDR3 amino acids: CASSLVGRKSTEAFF. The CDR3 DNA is TGTGCCAGCAGCTTAGTCGGCAGGAAGAGTACTGAAGCTTTCTTT.

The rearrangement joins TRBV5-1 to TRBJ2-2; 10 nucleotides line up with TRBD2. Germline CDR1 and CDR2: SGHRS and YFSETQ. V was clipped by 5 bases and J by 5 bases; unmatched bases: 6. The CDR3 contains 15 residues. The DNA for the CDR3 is TGCGCCAGCAGTACCACTAGCGGGGTTACCGGGGAGCTGTTTTTT. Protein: CASSTTSGVTGELFF.

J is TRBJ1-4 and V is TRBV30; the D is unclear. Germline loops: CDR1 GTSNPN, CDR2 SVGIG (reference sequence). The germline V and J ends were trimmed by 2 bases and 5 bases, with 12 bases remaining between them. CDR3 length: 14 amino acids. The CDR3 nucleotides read TGTGCCTGGAGTCTATCGGATTCCAATGAAAAACTGTTTTTT. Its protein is CAWSLSDSNEKLFF. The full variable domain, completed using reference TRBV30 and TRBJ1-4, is SQTIHQWPATLVQPVGSPLSLECTVEGTSNPNLYWYRQAAGRGLQLLFYSVGIGQISSEVPQNLSASRPQDRQFILSSKKLLLSDSGFYLCAWSLSDSNEKLFFGSGTQLSVL.

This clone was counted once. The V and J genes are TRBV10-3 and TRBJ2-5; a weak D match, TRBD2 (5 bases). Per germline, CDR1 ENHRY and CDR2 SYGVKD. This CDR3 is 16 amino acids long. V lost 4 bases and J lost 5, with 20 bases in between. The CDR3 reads CAISGNSGVRGETQYF. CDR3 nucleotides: TGTGCCATCAGTGGTAATTCCGGGGTTAGAGGGGAGACCCAGTACTTC.

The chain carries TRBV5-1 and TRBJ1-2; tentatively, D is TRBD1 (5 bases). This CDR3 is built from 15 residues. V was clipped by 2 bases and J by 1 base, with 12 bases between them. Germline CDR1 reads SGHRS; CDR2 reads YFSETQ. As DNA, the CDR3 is TGCGCCAGCAGCTTAGTTCCCAGGGATAACTATGGCTACACCTTC. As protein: CASSLVPRDNYGYTF.